The TCR beta chain described here comes from a study of OX40 agonist ivuxolimab in advanced cancers. Study-level information: Partial responses were achieved by three patients: one hepatocellular carcinoma, two cutaneous melanoma.

General observations from the study: Circulating CD4+ and CD8+ T cells showed clonal expansion by week 6 at 0.1 to 3.0 mg/kg. On average, a greater number of expanded clones characterised CD8+ T cells relative to CD4+. In the 0.1-3.0 mg/kg groups, partial responders showed among the lowest expansion.

Comment on this clone: The antigen is unknown.

This table comes from immunoSEQ multiplex PCR, and its TCRdb copy is limited to in-frame clones, with some not included. Of tens of thousands of clones listed, about 87% are singletons. Trimming shortened V by 3 bases and J by 4 bases, and 9 bases separated the two germline ends. Germline assignment: CDR1 MDHEN and CDR2 SYDVKM. This CDR3 comprises 14 residues. The sequencing here drew on CD4+ or CD8+ T cells sorted from blood, taken in a trial of the OX40 agonist ivuxolimab. This TCR was sampled from an adult with an advanced solid tumor such as melanoma, head and neck, liver or kidney cancer. The chain joins TRBV28 to TRBJ2-2; D call uncertain. The CDR3 reads CASSFLPFTGELFF. CDR3 bases: TGTGCCAGCAGTTTTTTGCCTTTCACCGGGGAGCTGTTTTTT.